This T cell receptor (beta chain) was observed in a study of lymphopenia after photon versus proton radiotherapy. Study outcomes and limitations: After lymphocyte nadir, photon-treated repertoires showed oligoclonal expansion, especially CD8+ Temra. In patients who died, overall survival fell as post-nadir TCR diversity dropped more. Under photons, naive T cells and diversity fell while effector/memory populations rose.

This clone was counted a single time. Its antigen remains unknown. Sequenced by immunoSEQ multiplex PCR; TCRdb stores in-frame clones only, minus some. Among more than 70,000 clones listed, over 70% were seen once. This CDR3 region has 13 residues. The V gene's germline CDR1 is SGHRS and CDR2 YFSETQ. V lost 5 bases and J lost 6, with 15 bases in between. V is TRBV5-1 and J is TRBJ2-7; TRBD2 is a possible D gene (5 bases). The sequence was obtained from a man aged 55 to 69 with pancreatic cancer. The input for sequencing was peripheral blood, taken from a patient treated with proton-based radiotherapy. The CDR3 sequence: CASRSDGIFEQYF. The CDR3 DNA follows: TGCGCCAGCAGATCGGACGGGATTTTCGAGCAGTACTTC.